This entry concerns a single T cell receptor beta chain. This sample is drawn from a study of T cell responses to AZD1222 COVID-19 vaccine. Generated by immunoSEQ multiplex PCR, the TCRdb table keeps only in-frame clones and is missing some. The top ten clones hold around 4.5% of a sample with 150,000 to 200,000 clones, more than 80% of them seen once. The V segment lost 4 bases and the J segment 3 bases; nucleotides outside the gene matches: 8. The germline CDR1 and CDR2 sequences are SGHDN and FVKESK. The CDR3 has 15 amino acids. This sequence joins TRBV14 and TRBJ2-7, with 8 bases that match TRBD2. The material was peripheral blood, obtained 28 days after the second dose of the MenACWY control vaccine. The clonotype comes from an adult who received the MenACWY meningococcal vaccine as a control. CDR3 residues: CASSRPLGLDYEQYF. DNA for the CDR3: TGTGCCAGCAGCCGACCACTGGGACTAGACTACGAGCAGTACTTC.